Each of the 5 T cell receptor beta chains below was sequenced from the same sample in a study of blood T cell repertoires in COVID-19. Profiled with immunoSEQ multiplex PCR; TCRdb holds only in-frame clones, not every one. This sample has some 270,000 clones, with roughly 80% found just once. The sequenced sample was peripheral blood. The receptors here all came from a person aged 70 to 85 with COVID-19, enrolled during active disease.

The chain uses TRBV18 and TRBJ2-3, with 8 bases fitting TRBD1. CDR1 is KGHSH and CDR2 is LQKENI in the germline V gene. Trimming at V came to 4 bases and at J to 3 bases, leaving 6 bases not matched to a gene. The CDR3 totals 15 residues. The CDR3 nucleotides are TGTGCCAGCTCACAAGGACAGGGAAATACAGATACGCAGTATTTT. It translates to CASSQGQGNTDTQYF.

This sequence joins TRBV9 and TRBJ2-2; possibly TRBD2 for D (6 bases). Germline V CDR1 and CDR2: SGDLS, YYNGEE. The CDR3 consists of 14 residues. The V end lost 0 bases, the J end lost 5 bases, and 8 bases lay between the germline ends. CDR3 amino acids: CASSVELATGELFF. CDR3 DNA: TGTGCCAGCAGCGTAGAACTAGCAACCGGGGAGCTGTTTTTT. Full variable domain (rest looked up from reference TRBV9 and TRBJ2-2): DSGVTQTPKHLITATGQRVTLRCSPRSGDLSVYWYQQSLDQGLQFLIQYYNGEERAKGNILERFSAQQFPDLHSELNLSSLELGDSALYFCASSVELATGELFFGEGSRLTVL.

This chain connects TRBV3-1 (or the pseudogene TRBV3-2) to TRBJ1-5; D is ambiguous. Deletions cut 1 base from V and 5 bases from J, with 12 bases between. Germline-derived CDR1 and CDR2 are LGHDT and YNNKEL (reference sequence). This CDR3 spans 15 amino acids. As DNA, the CDR3 is TGTGCCAGCAGCCAAGGGAGGAATACGTATCAGCCCCAGCATTTT. Translating it yields CASSQGRNTYQPQHF.

This sequence joins TRBV5-8 and TRBJ1-2; TRBD1 matches at 9 bases. Germline V gene lookup returns CDR1 SGHTS and CDR2 YDEGEE. Germline trimming cut 4 bases from V and 10 bases from J; bases unmatched to any gene: 8. The CDR3 length is 13 residues. In nucleotides, the CDR3 is TGTGCCAGCAGCCAGGACAGGGGCATAGCCTACACCTTC. It is translated as CASSQDRGIAYTF.

J is TRBJ2-3 and V is TRBV24-1; TRBD2 matches 12 bases. The ends lost 7 bases at V and 3 bases at J; junction bases unmatched: 7. Germline CDR1 and CDR2: KGHDR and SFDVKD. The CDR3 runs 16 residues. The DNA of the CDR3 is TGTGCCACCAGGGACGCCGGACTAGCGGGAACAGATACGCAGTATTTT. It is translated as CATRDAGLAGTDTQYF.